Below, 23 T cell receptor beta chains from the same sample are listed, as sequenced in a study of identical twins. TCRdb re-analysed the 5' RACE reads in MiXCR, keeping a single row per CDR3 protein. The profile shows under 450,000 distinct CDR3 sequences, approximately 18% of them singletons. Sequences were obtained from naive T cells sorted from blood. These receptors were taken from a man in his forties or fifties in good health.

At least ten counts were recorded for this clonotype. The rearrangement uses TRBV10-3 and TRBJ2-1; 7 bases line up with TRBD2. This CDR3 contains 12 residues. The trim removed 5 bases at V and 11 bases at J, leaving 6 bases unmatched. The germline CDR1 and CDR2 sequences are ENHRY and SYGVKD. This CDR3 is CAISPLAGKQFF. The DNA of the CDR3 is TGTGCCATCAGTCCTTTAGCGGGCAAGCAGTTCTTC.

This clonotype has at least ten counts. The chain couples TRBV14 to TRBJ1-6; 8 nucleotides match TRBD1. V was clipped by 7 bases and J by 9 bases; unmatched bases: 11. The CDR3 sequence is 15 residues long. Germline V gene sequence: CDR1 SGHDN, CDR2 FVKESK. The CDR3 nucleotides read TGTGCCAGCAACTCTTTCCAGGGGGCTGGTTCACCCCTCCACTTT. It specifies CASNSFQGAGSPLHF.

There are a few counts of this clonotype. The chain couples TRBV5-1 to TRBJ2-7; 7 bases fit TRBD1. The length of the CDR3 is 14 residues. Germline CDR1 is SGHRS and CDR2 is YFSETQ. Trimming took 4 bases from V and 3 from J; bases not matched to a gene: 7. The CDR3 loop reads CASSGTGTVYEQYF. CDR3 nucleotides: TGCGCCAGCAGCGGGACCGGGACAGTCTACGAGCAGTACTTC. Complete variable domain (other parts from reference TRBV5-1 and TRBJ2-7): KAGVTQTPRYLIKTRGQQVTLSCSPISGHRSVSWYQQTPGQGLQFLFEYFSETQRNKGNFPGRFSGRQFSNSRSEMNVSTLELGDSALYLCASSGTGTVYEQYFGPGTRLTVT.

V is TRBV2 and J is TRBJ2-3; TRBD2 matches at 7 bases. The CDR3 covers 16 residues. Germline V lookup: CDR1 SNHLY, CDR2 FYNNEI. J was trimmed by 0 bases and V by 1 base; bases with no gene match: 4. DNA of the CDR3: TGTGCCAGCAGTGAAGGCGAGCGGGGAAGCACAGATACGCAGTATTTT. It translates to CASSEGERGSTDTQYF.

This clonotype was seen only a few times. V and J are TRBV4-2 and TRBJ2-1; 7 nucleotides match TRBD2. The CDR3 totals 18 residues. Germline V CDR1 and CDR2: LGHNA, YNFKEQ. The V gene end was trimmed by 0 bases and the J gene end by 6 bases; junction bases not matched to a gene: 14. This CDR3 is CASSQDGTYGGRINEQFF. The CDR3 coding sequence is TGTGCCAGCAGCCAAGATGGAACGTATGGCGGGAGAATCAATGAGCAGTTCTTC.

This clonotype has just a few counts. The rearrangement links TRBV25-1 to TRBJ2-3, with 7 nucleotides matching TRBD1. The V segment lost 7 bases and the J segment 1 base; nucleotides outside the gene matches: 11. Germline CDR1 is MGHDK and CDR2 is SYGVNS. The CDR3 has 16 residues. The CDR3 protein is CASKNRDSTCTDTQYF. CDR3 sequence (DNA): TGTGCCAGCAAGAACCGGGACAGCACATGCACAGATACGCAGTATTTT.

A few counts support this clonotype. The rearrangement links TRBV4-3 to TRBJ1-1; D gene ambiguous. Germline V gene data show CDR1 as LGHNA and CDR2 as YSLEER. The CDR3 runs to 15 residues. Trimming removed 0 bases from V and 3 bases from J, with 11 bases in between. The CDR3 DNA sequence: TGCGCCAGCAGCCAAGATGGAGGTTGGGACACTGAAGCTTTCTTT. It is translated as CASSQDGGWDTEAFF.

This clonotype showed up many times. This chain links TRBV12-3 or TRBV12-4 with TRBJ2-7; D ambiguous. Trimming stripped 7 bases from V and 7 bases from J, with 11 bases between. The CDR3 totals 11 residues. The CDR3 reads CASTSNGEQYF. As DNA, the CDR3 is TGTGCCAGCACCAGTAATGGGGAGCAGTACTTC.

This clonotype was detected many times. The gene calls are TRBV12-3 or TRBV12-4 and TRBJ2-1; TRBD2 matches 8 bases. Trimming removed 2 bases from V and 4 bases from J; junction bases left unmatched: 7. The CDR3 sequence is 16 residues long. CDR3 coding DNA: TGTGCCAGCAGTTTATCCTATAGCGGGGTTTACAATGAGCAGTTCTTC. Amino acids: CASSLSYSGVYNEQFF.

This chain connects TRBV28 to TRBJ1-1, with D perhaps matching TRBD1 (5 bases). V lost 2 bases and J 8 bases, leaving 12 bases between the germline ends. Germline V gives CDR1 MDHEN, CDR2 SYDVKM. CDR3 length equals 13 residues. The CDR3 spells CASSLDSLTEAFF. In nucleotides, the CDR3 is TGTGCCAGCAGTTTAGACAGTCTTACCGAAGCTTTCTTT.

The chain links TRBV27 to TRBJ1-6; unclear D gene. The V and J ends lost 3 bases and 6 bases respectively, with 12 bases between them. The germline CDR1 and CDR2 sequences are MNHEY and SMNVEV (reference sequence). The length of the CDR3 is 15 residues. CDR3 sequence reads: CASSFEAMGNSPLHF. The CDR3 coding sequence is TGTGCCAGCAGTTTCGAGGCCATGGGTAATTCACCCCTCCACTTT.

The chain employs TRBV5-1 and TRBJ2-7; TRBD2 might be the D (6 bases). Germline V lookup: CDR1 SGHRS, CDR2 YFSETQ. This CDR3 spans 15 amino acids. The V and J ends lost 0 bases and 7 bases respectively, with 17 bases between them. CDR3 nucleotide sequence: TGCGCCAGCAGCTTGGATCGGGGGTTTTCCGGGGAGCAGTACTTC. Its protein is CASSLDRGFSGEQYF.

CDR3 coding DNA: TGTGCCAGCAGCTTAACGGCAGACAGGCAGGGGAACTATGGCTACACCTTC. This sequence encodes CASSLTADRQGNYGYTF. The V call is TRBV7-8, the J call TRBJ1-2; D is perhaps TRBD1 (6 bases). The CDR3 consists of 17 residues. Germline CDR1 SGHVS, CDR2 FQNEAQ. V was shortened by 2 bases and J by 2 bases, with 18 bases between the two germline ends.

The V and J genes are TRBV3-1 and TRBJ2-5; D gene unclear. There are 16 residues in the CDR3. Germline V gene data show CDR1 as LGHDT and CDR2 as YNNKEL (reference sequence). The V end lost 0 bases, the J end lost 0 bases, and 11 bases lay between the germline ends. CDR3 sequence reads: CASSQDRRDYQETQYF. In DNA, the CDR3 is TGTGCCAGCAGCCAAGATCGGAGAGACTACCAAGAGACCCAGTACTTC.

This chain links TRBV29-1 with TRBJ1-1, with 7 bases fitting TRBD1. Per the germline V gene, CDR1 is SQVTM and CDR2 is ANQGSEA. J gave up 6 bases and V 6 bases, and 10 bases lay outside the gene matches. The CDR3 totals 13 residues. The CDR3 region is CSVVTGVEAEAFF. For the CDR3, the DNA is TGCAGCGTCGTTACAGGGGTTGAGGCTGAAGCTTTCTTT.

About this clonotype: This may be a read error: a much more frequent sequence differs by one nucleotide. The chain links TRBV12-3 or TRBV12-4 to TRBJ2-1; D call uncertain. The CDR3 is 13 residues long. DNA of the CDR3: TGTGCCAGCAGTATAGCCTCCTACAATGAGCAGTTCTTC. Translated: CASSIASYNEQFF.

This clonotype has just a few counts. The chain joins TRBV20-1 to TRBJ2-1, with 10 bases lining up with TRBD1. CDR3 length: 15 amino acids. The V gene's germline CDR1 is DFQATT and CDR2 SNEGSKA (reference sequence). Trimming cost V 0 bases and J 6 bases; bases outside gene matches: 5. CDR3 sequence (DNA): TGCAGTGCTAGAGATGTGACAGGGGGCATCAATGAGCAGTTCTTC. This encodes CSARDVTGGINEQFF.

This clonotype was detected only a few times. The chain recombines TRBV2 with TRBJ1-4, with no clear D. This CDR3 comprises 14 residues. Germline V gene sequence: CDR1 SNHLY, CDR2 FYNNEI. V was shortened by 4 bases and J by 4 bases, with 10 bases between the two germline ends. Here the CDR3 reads CASSVPTINEKLFF. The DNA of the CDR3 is TGTGCCAGCAGTGTACCGACAATTAATGAAAAACTGTTTTTT.

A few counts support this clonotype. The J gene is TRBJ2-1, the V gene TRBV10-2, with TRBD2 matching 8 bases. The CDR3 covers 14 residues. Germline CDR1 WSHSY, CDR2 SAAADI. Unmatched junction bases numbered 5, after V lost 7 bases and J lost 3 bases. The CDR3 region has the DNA TGCGCCAGCAAGTCGGGGGGGCTCTACAATGAGCAGTTCTTC. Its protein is CASKSGGLYNEQFF.

CDR3 in DNA: TGTGCCAGCATCATTTCCCGGGACAGGGTTACTGAGCAGTTCTTC. Protein product: CASIISRDRVTEQFF. The chain employs TRBV7-2 and TRBJ2-1; 9 nucleotides line up with TRBD1. Germline CDR1 is SGHTA and CDR2 is FQGNSA. The CDR3 has 15 residues. Unmatched junction bases numbered 13, after V lost 7 bases and J lost 9 bases.

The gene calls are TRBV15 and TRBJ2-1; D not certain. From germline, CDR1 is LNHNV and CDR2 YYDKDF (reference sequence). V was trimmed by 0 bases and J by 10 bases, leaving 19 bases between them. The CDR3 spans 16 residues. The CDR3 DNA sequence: TGTGCCACCAGCAGAGATAGAGTGGGGAATTTTGGCGAGCAGTTCTTC. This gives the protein CATSRDRVGNFGEQFF.

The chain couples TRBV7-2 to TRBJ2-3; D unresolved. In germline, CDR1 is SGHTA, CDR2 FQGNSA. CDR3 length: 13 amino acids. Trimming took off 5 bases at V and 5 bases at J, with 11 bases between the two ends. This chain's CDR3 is CASSDRTGDTQYF. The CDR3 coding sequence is TGTGCCAGCAGCGACCGGACGGGAGATACGCAGTATTTT.

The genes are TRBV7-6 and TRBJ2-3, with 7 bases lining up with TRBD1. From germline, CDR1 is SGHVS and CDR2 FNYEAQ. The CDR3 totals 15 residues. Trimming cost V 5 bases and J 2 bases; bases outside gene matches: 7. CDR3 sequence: CASSPQGQFTDTQYF. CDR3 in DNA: TGTGCCAGCAGCCCCCAGGGACAGTTCACAGATACGCAGTATTTT. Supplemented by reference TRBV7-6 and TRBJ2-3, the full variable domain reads GAGVSQSPRYKVTKRGQDVALRCDPISGHVSLYWYRQALGQGPEFLTYFNYEAQQDKSGLPNDRFSAERPEGSISTLTIQRTEQRDSAMYRCASSPQGQFTDTQYFGPGTRLTVL.